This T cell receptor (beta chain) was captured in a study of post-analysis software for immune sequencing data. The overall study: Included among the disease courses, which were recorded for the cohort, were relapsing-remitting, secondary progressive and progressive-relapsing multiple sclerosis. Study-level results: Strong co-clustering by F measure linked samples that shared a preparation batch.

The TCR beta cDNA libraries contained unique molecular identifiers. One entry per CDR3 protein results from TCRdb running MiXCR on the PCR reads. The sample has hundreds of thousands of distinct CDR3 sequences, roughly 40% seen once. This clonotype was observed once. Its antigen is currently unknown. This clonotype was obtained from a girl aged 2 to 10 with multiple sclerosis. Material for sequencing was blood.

The CDR3 DNA reads TGTGCCAGCAGTTTAGGCGGGAGTTGGTCAGATACGCAGTATTTT. As protein: CASSLGGSWSDTQYF. The chain carries TRBV12-3 or TRBV12-4 and TRBJ2-3, with 7 bases matching TRBD2. This CDR3 comprises 15 residues. The V gene end was trimmed by 1 base and the J gene end by 4 bases; junction bases not matched to a gene: 5.